Listed below are T cell receptor beta chains from one sample, sequenced in a study of cytomegalovirus exposure and HLA in healthy donors. Profiled with immunoSEQ multiplex PCR; TCRdb holds only in-frame clones, not every one. The sample holds 150,000 to 200,000 clones, around nine tenths seen once. The material sequenced was PBMCs. The receptors derive from a woman aged 18-29 years in good health and CMV-seropositive. The CDR3 runs from the conserved cysteine through the conserved F or W. A D gene is named only where the DNA matches it firmly. Clone size, where shown, is once, few, many, or a class for clones that have expanded.

V gene	CDR3 length	clone size	D gene	J gene	CDR3 protein	CDR3 DNA
TRBV21-1	13	-	-	TRBJ1-2	CASSPAGLAGVTF	TGTGCCAGCAGCCCCGCGGGCTTGGCAGGGGTCACCTTC
TRBV2	13	-	-	TRBJ1-2	CASSEALMGGYTF	TGTGCCAGCAGTGAAGCGCTTATGGGCGGCTACACCTTC
TRBV7-2	15	-	TRBD1	TRBJ1-1	CASSLVGQGNTEAFF	TGTGCCAGCAGCTTAGTGGGACAGGGGAACACTGAAGCTTTCTTT
TRBV7-9	15	-	TRBD1	TRBJ1-2	CASSLGTGGDYGYTF	TGTGCCAGCAGCTTAGGGACAGGGGGCGACTATGGCTACACCTTC
TRBV13	16	-	TRBD2	TRBJ2-1	CASSSLAGGSYNEQFF	TGTGCCAGCAGCTCCTTAGCGGGAGGTTCCTACAATGAGCAGTTCTTC
TRBV4-3	15	-	-	TRBJ1-5	CASSQDTFSNQPQHF	TGCGCCAGCAGCCAAGATACATTTAGCAATCAGCCCCAGCATTTT
TRBV12-5	14	-	-	TRBJ2-7	CASGLVRRGSEQYF	TGTGCTAGTGGTTTGGTACGTCGAGGATCCGAGCAGTACTTC
TRBV7-9	19	-	TRBD2	TRBJ2-2	CASSLRVGSGSPGTGELFF	TGTGCCAGCAGCTTAAGGGTTGGTAGCGGGAGCCCCGGGACCGGGGAGCTGTTTTTT
TRBV4-1	15	-	TRBD2	TRBJ2-5	CASSHGTSGQETQYF	TGCGCCAGCAGCCACGGGACTAGCGGACAAGAGACCCAGTACTTC
TRBV11-2	12	-	-	TRBJ1-1	CASSLTGTEAFF	TGTGCCAGCAGCTTGACAGGCACTGAAGCTTTCTTT
TRBV6-5	15	once	-	TRBJ1-3	CASSYAGAPGNTIYF	TGTGCCAGCAGTTATGCGGGGGCCCCTGGAAACACCATATATTTT
TRBV27	15	-	TRBD1	TRBJ2-5	CASSARQGARETQYF	TGTGCCAGCAGTGCCCGACAGGGGGCGAGGGAGACCCAGTACTTC
TRBV7-2	15	-	TRBD1	TRBJ1-5	CASSLGGHGNQPQHF	TGTGCCAGCAGCCTAGGGGGCCACGGCAATCAGCCCCAGCATTTT
TRBV28	15	-	-	TRBJ2-4	CASSLATGGKNIQYF	TGTGCCAGCAGTCTGGCGACGGGTGGCAAAAACATTCAGTACTTC
TRBV27	17	-	TRBD1	TRBJ2-2	CASSLSWKGAGTGELFF	TGTGCCAGCAGTTTATCGTGGAAGGGGGCGGGCACCGGGGAGCTGTTTTTT
TRBV28	15	-	TRBD1	TRBJ1-2	CASRFRDRGFYGYTF	TGTGCCAGCAGATTCCGGGACAGGGGTTTCTATGGCTACACCTTC
TRBV25-1	18	-	TRBD1	TRBJ1-4	CASSWDSRTEVANEKLFF	TGTGCCAGCAGTTGGGACAGTCGGACGGAGGTGGCTAATGAAAAACTGTTTTTT
TRBV2	14	once	-	TRBJ1-1	CASSEKGEPTEAFF	TGTGCTAGCAGTGAAAAGGGAGAACCGACTGAAGCTTTCTTT
TRBV28	15	-	-	TRBJ2-1	CASSFEASSYNEQFF	TGTGCCAGCAGTTTCGAGGCCAGCTCCTACAATGAGCAGTTCTTC
TRBV23-1	14	-	-	TRBJ1-2	CASSRPQGPRGYTF	TGCGCCAGCAGTCGCCCACAGGGACCCAGAGGCTACACCTTC
TRBV28	15	-	TRBD1	TRBJ2-2	CASRIQGAVTGELFF	TGTGCCAGCAGGATACAGGGGGCGGTCACCGGGGAGCTGTTTTTT
TRBV6-6	12	-	-	TRBJ1-5	CASGAFNQPQHF	TGTGCCAGCGGGGCGTTCAATCAGCCCCAGCATTTT
TRBV10-3	15	-	TRBD2	TRBJ2-1	CAITPGLAGNNEQFF	TGTGCCATCACACCGGGACTAGCGGGAAACAATGAGCAGTTCTTC
TRBV30	13	-	TRBD1	TRBJ2-5	CAWKRTGQETQYF	TGTGCCTGGAAACGGACAGGCCAAGAGACCCAGTACTTC
TRBV23-1	14	-	-	TRBJ2-7	CASSQSRHPYEQYF	TGCGCCAGCAGTCAATCGAGACACCCCTACGAGCAGTACTTC
TRBV7-2	14	-	TRBD1	TRBJ1-1	CASSSPGTGFEAFF	TGTGCCAGCAGTTCCCCCGGGACAGGCTTTGAAGCTTTCTTT
TRBV5-4	13	-	-	TRBJ2-3	CASSLSSPDTQYF	TGTGCCAGCAGCTTAAGTAGCCCAGATACGCAGTATTTT
TRBV15	18	-	TRBD2	TRBJ2-3	CATSRSPNSGREGDTQYF	TGTGCCACCAGCAGATCGCCAAATAGCGGGAGGGAGGGAGATACGCAGTATTTT
TRBV4-1	19	-	TRBD1	TRBJ1-5	CASSQDRTGGSVGNQPQHF	TGCGCCAGCAGCCAAGATAGGACAGGGGGCTCTGTGGGCAATCAGCCCCAGCATTTT
TRBV18	16	-	-	TRBJ2-1	CASSPPRQGSYNEQFF	TGTGCCAGCTCACCACCGAGGCAGGGGTCATACAATGAGCAGTTCTTC
TRBV5-1	12	-	-	TRBJ2-5	CASSQRWETQYF	TGCGCCAGCAGCCAGCGGTGGGAGACCCAGTACTTC
TRBV7-3	19	once	TRBD2	TRBJ2-2	CASSAMMIAGDGNTGELFF	TGTGCCAGCAGCGCCATGATGATAGCGGGAGACGGTAACACCGGGGAGCTGTTTTTT
TRBV30	11	-	-	TRBJ1-3	CAWSPGNTIYF	TGTGCCTGGAGCCCGGGAAACACCATATATTTT
TRBV7-2	18	-	-	TRBJ2-1	CASSLAGWGSGADNEQFF	TGTGCCAGCAGCTTAGCAGGTTGGGGCTCAGGGGCGGACAATGAGCAGTTCTTC
TRBV28	16	-	TRBD2	TRBJ2-3	CASSPTTSVITDTQYF	TGTGCCAGCAGTCCCACGACTAGCGTTATCACAGATACGCAGTATTTT
TRBV6-5	13	-	TRBD1	TRBJ2-7	CASRRTGGHEQYF	TGTGCCAGCAGAAGGACAGGAGGACACGAGCAGTACTTC
TRBV6-1	18	-	TRBD2	TRBJ2-1	CASSEMGWGAGVINEQFF	TGTGCCAGCAGTGAGATGGGGTGGGGAGCGGGAGTGATCAATGAGCAGTTCTTC
TRBV18	14	-	-	TRBJ2-1	CASSPAAQAVEQFF	TGTGCCAGCTCACCCGCCGCACAGGCGGTTGAGCAGTTCTTC
TRBV11-2	12	-	-	TRBJ2-1	CASSFSGNEQFF	TGTGCCAGCAGCTTTTCGGGCAATGAGCAGTTCTTC
TRBV7-6	14	-	-	TRBJ1-2	CASSPGGAPYGYTF	TGTGCCAGCAGCCCGGGGGGGGCACCCTATGGCTACACCTTC
TRBV5-1	17	-	TRBD2	TRBJ2-2	CASSTGLAGGPTGELFF	TGCGCCAGCAGCACGGGACTAGCGGGAGGGCCCACCGGGGAGCTGTTTTTT
TRBV6-5	14	few	-	TRBJ1-2	CASSRGSVVRGYTF	TGTGCCAGCAGCCGGGGATCCGTGGTCCGGGGCTACACCTTC
TRBV9	16	-	TRBD2	TRBJ2-3	CASSVGLAGGTDTQYF	TGTGCCAGCAGCGTGGGACTAGCGGGAGGCACAGATACGCAGTATTTT